The 20 T cell receptor beta chains below come from one sample, sequenced in a study of Ad26.COV2.S vaccination and SARS-CoV-2 variants. Treatment reported: roughly 20 received Ad26.COV2.S at low or high dose, single or two shots; roughly five received placebo; per-sample allocation not given. Samples analyzed were those drawn on day 63 after the first vaccine or placebo injection. Using immunoSEQ multiplex PCR, the repertoire was profiled, and TCRdb retains in-frame clones only, with some absent. The table shows roughly 240,000 clones, with 88% occurring only once. The material was peripheral blood, obtained in a trial of Ad26.COV2.S vaccine versus placebo. These receptors all stem from a person between 18 and 65 years old who received the Ad26.COV2.S COVID-19 vaccine or a placebo.

V is TRBV11-2 and J is TRBJ2-5; D possibly corresponds to TRBD1 (6 bases). CDR1 SGHAT and CDR2 FQNNGV come from the germline V gene. This CDR3 region has 17 residues. The germline V and J ends were trimmed by 5 bases and 4 bases, with 23 bases remaining between them. This CDR3 reads CASSPEPVQGRGETQYF. The CDR3 region has the DNA TGTGCCAGCAGCCCAGAACCAGTGCAGGGGCGAGGAGAGACCCAGTACTTC.

This clone was observed once. Here the CDR3 DNA reads TGTGCCAGCAGCTTCGTCCTGGGGCCGTACCTGTCAAATCAGCCCCAGCATTTT. Its translation: CASSFVLGPYLSNQPQHF. The chain is built from TRBV12-1 and TRBJ1-5; the table's TRBD1 call for D was not verified on the DNA. TRBV12-1 is flagged as a pseudogene. The CDR3 has 18 amino acids.

This clone was seen a handful of times. J is TRBJ1-6 and V is TRBV9; TRBD1 aligns across 7 bases. The J segment lost 10 bases and the V segment lost 3 bases, leaving 7 bases of the junction unmatched. Per the germline V gene, CDR1 is SGDLS and CDR2 is YYNGEE. The CDR3 has 14 residues. In nucleotides, the CDR3 is TGTGCCAGCAGCGCGAGACAGGGACGCTCACCCCTCCACTTT. As protein: CASSARQGRSPLHF.

The chain recombines TRBV6-2 or TRBV6-3 with TRBJ2-7, with a weak D call TRBD2 (6 bases). Germline V gene lookup returns CDR1 MNHEY and CDR2 SVGEGT. Trimming cost V 2 bases and J 3 bases, with 17 bases left between them. The CDR3 has 16 residues. The CDR3 spells CASSYRPSALSYEQYF. CDR3 in DNA: TGTGCCAGCAGTTACCGGCCTAGCGCCCTGAGCTACGAGCAGTACTTC.

V gene TRBV7-9 combines with J gene TRBJ1-3; D possibly corresponds to TRBD1 (5 bases). V gave up 4 bases and J gave up 0 bases, with 13 bases separating them. This CDR3 has 16 residues. The germline V gene has CDR1 SEHNR and CDR2 FQNEAQ (reference sequence). CDR3 nucleotide sequence: TGTGCCAGCAGCTCCCTTGACAGCCCCTCTGGAAACACCATATATTTT. Amino acid sequence: CASSSLDSPSGNTIYF.

This clone was seen a few times. This same CDR3 is encoded by further DNA sequences in the sample. The chain carries TRBV29-1 and TRBJ2-2, with a possible D match to TRBD2 (6 bases). Germline V lookup: CDR1 SQVTM, CDR2 ANQGSEA. V lost 5 bases and J 4 bases, leaving 8 bases between the germline ends. The CDR3 is 12 residues long. This CDR3 reads CSVLGGTGELFF. Here the CDR3 DNA reads TGCAGCGTTCTGGGGGGCACCGGGGAGCTGTTTTTT.

The rearrangement joins TRBV10-2 to TRBJ1-4; TRBD1 matches at 8 bases. Losses at the gene ends were 7 bases for V and 8 bases for J; bases not matched to a gene: 3. The CDR3 has 12 residues. Germline V gene lookup returns CDR1 WSHSY and CDR2 SAAADI. The DNA of the CDR3 is TGCGCCAGCACAGGGGGCGAGGAAAAACTGTTTTTT. This gives the protein CASTGGEEKLFF.

Worth noting for this clone: Possible read error: a much larger clone is one base away. V gene TRBV7-8 combines with J gene TRBJ1-1; D remains unclear. The CDR3 totals 13 residues. Trimming cost V 1 base and J 1 base, with 4 bases left between them. Germline assignment: CDR1 SGHVS and CDR2 FQNEAQ. The chain's CDR3 is CASSLGENTEAFF. DNA for the CDR3: TGTGCCAGCAGCTTAGGGGAGAACACTGAAGCTTTCTTT.

J is TRBJ1-2 and V is TRBV5-4, with D uncertain. The V end lost 0 bases, the J end lost 6 bases, and 12 bases lay between the germline ends. CDR1 and CDR2 from the germline V gene are SGHNT and YYREEE (reference sequence). This CDR3 contains 14 residues. This chain's CDR3 is CASSLEFGPDGYTF. CDR3 nucleotides: TGTGCCAGCAGCTTGGAGTTCGGACCGGATGGCTACACCTTC.

This clone was observed a few times. The chain employs TRBV4-2 and TRBJ1-5; D gene uncertain. Germline V lookup: CDR1 LGHNA, CDR2 YNFKEQ. CDR3 length: 12 amino acids. Trimming removed 1 base at V and 5 bases at J, with 3 bases between. In DNA, the CDR3 is TGTGCCAGCAGCCAAGGGCATCAGCCCCAGCATTTT. The encoded protein is CASSQGHQPQHF.

In its sample, this clone was seen once. The J gene is TRBJ2-7, the V gene TRBV28; TRBD1 might be the D (6 bases). V was cut by 5 bases and J by 3 bases, with 17 bases left in between. This CDR3 region has 15 residues. Germline CDR1 and CDR2: MDHEN and SYDVKM. The CDR3 sequence is CASSNTGSANYEQYF. The CDR3 nucleotides are TGTGCCAGCAGTAATACAGGGAGCGCCAACTACGAGCAGTACTTC.

CDR3 DNA sequence: TGTGCCAGCAGTTACCAGGGGGGTGGCTACACCTTC. Translated, it gives CASSYQGGGYTF. The V gene is TRBV6-5, the J gene TRBJ1-2; 7 bases map to TRBD1. The germline CDR1 and CDR2 sequences are MNHEY and SVGAGI. CDR3 length: 12 amino acids. Trimming at V came to 2 bases and at J to 7 bases, leaving 1 base not matched to a gene.

J is TRBJ2-7 and V is TRBV11-2, with 8 nucleotides matching TRBD2. Per the germline V gene, CDR1 is SGHAT and CDR2 is FQNNGV. CDR3 length equals 15 residues. The ends lost 1 base at V and 7 bases at J; junction bases unmatched: 9. The CDR3: CASSLVLAGTREQYF. In DNA, the CDR3 is TGTGCCAGCAGCTTAGTCCTAGCGGGCACTAGGGAGCAGTACTTC.

The rearrangement links TRBV7-9 to TRBJ1-1; 11 bases are shared with TRBD1. This CDR3 region has 16 residues. V shed 5 bases, J shed 1 base, and the junction held 6 bases outside the gene matches. Germline V CDR1 and CDR2: SEHNR, FQNEAQ (reference sequence). CDR3 amino acids: CASSRTGGVGNTEAFF. The CDR3, as DNA: TGTGCCAGCAGCAGGACAGGGGGCGTTGGGAACACTGAAGCTTTCTTT.

This sequence joins TRBV2 and TRBJ1-5; maybe TRBD1 (5 bases). The CDR3 extends over 14 amino acids. The V gene's germline CDR1 is SNHLY and CDR2 FYNNEI. V was pared by 4 bases and J by 1 base, with 8 bases between. The CDR3 DNA reads TGTGCCAGCAGTGGAGGGGACAGCAATCAGCCCCAGCATTTT. As protein: CASSGGDSNQPQHF.

The V and J genes are TRBV30 and TRBJ1-1; 8 bases map to TRBD1. This CDR3 contains 14 residues. J lost 5 bases, V lost 4 bases, and 9 bases had no gene match. Per germline, CDR1 GTSNPN and CDR2 SVGIG (reference sequence). The CDR3, as DNA: TGTGCCTGGACCGCCCAGGGGGCTGGAACTGAAGCTTTCTTT. Translation: CAWTAQGAGTEAFF.

The CDR3 loop is CASSPPGSGSNTGELFF. In nucleotides, the CDR3 is TGTGCCAGCTCACCCCCCGGGTCTGGATCGAACACCGGGGAGCTGTTTTTT. This chain joins TRBV18 and TRBJ2-2; D gene unclear. Trimming cost V 3 bases and J 0 bases, with 14 bases left between them. Germline values: CDR1 KGHSH, CDR2 LQKENI. The CDR3 consists of 17 residues.

In its sample, this clone was seen a few times. The chain links TRBV25-1 to TRBJ2-4; maybe TRBD1 (6 bases). This CDR3 spans 14 amino acids. Between the trimmed V and J ends, which lost 8 bases and 2 bases, there was a span of 13 bases. The V gene's germline CDR1 is MGHDK and CDR2 SYGVNS. The CDR3 is CASAVTGTKNIQYF. The CDR3 DNA sequence: TGTGCCAGCGCAGTAACAGGGACCAAAAACATTCAGTACTTC.

The V and J genes are TRBV28 and TRBJ1-2, with TRBD1 matching 11 bases. The V gene's germline CDR1 is MDHEN and CDR2 SYDVKM. V dropped 6 bases and J dropped 2; count of bases not matched to a gene: 11. The CDR3 has 17 amino acids. The CDR3: CASRPELGQGANYGYTF. In DNA form, the CDR3 reads TGTGCCAGCAGGCCCGAACTCGGACAGGGGGCGAACTATGGCTACACCTTC.

This chain uses TRBV19 with TRBJ1-1, with TRBD1 as a possible D gene (5 bases). The CDR3 loop spans 14 amino acids. The V gene lost 6 bases and the J gene lost 0 bases, with 11 bases spanning the gap. The V gene's germline CDR1 is LNHDA and CDR2 SQIVND (reference sequence). DNA for the CDR3: TGTGCCAGTAGGCCGGCAGGGTTGAACACTGAAGCTTTCTTT. Its translation is CASRPAGLNTEAFF.